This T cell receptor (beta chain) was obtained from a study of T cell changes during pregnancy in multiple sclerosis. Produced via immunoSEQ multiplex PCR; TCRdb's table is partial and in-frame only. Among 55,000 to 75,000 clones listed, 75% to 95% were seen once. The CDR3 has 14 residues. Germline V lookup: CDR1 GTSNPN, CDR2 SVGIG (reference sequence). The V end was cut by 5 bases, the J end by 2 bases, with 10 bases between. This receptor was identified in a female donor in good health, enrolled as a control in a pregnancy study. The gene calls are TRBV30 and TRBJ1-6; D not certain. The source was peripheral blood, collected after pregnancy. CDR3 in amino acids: CAWQEVPYNSPLHF. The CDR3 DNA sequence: TGTGCCTGGCAGGAGGTCCCCTATAATTCACCCCTCCACTTT.